These 15 T cell receptor beta chains were all obtained from the same sample, sequenced in a study of T cell repertoires in cytomegalovirus infection. TCRdb reprocessed the reads with MiXCR, giving one entry per CDR3 protein. The data hold around 290,000 distinct CDR3 sequences, with around 25% observed a single time. Sequencing was carried out using PBMCs. The receptors here all came from a human donor in good health (CMV status not recorded). Some clones in this sample may be carry-over from other donors' samples.

This clonotype was seen once. V usage is TRBV25-1 and J usage is TRBJ2-7; a possible D gene is TRBD1 (6 bases). Germline values: CDR1 MGHDK, CDR2 SYGVNS. The CDR3 runs to 14 residues. V shed 7 bases and J shed 4 bases, with 17 bases lying between them. In DNA, the CDR3 is TGTGCCAGCAAGGGACACGGGCTATATTACGAGCAGTACTTC. Protein: CASKGHGLYYEQYF.

This clonotype was seen ten or more times. CDR3 loop: CASSLKAATTQYF. The CDR3 region has the DNA TGTGCCAGCAGCTTAAAGGCGGCGACTACGCAGTATTTT. The chain carries TRBV7-2 and TRBJ2-3; D is unresolved. The CDR3 runs to 13 residues. CDR1 and CDR2 from the germline V gene are SGHTA and FQGNSA. V dropped 2 bases and J dropped 8 bases, with 11 bases sitting between them. Supplemented by reference TRBV7-2 and TRBJ2-3, the full variable domain reads GAGVSQSPSNKVTEKGKDVELRCDPISGHTALYWYRQSLGQGLEFLIYFQGNSAPDKSGLPSDRFSAERTGGSVSTLTIQRTQQEDSAVYLCASSLKAATTQYFGPGTRLTVL.

V usage is TRBV5-1 and J usage is TRBJ1-6, with 8 bases lining up with TRBD1. CDR1 and CDR2 (germline): SGHRS, YFSETQ. The CDR3 length is 16 residues. After removal of 6 bases from V and 7 bases from J, the junction contained 12 bases not matched to a gene. The CDR3 nucleotides are TGCGCCAGCACTCCCTTGGAGAGACAGGGGAATTCACCCCTCCACTTT. Translation gives CASTPLERQGNSPLHF.

Ten or more counts support this clonotype. The rearrangement uses TRBV7-6 and TRBJ2-5; D possibly corresponds to TRBD1 (6 bases). Germline V CDR1 and CDR2: SGHVS, FNYEAQ. V lost 5 bases and J 0 bases, leaving 10 bases between the germline ends. The CDR3 covers 14 residues. In DNA, the CDR3 is TGTGCCAGCAGCCCTACAGGGAACCAAGAGACCCAGTACTTC. Its protein product is CASSPTGNQETQYF.

The table lists this clonotype with many counts. The chain employs TRBV7-2 and TRBJ2-1; D is unclear. This CDR3 is built from 14 residues. Deletions cut 5 bases from V and 9 bases from J, with 17 bases between. Germline loops: CDR1 SGHTA, CDR2 FQGNSA. The CDR3 region is CASSPQSGFVEQFF. The CDR3 region has the DNA TGTGCCAGCAGCCCCCAGTCCGGGTTCGTTGAGCAGTTCTTC. The whole variable domain, filled in from reference TRBV7-2 and TRBJ2-1, reads GAGVSQSPSNKVTEKGKDVELRCDPISGHTALYWYRQSLGQGLEFLIYFQGNSAPDKSGLPSDRFSAERTGGSVSTLTIQRTQQEDSAVYLCASSPQSGFVEQFFGPGTRLTVL.

This clonotype was detected a few times. The CDR3 DNA sequence: TGCGCCAGCAGCCCGACAGGAGATTCACCCCTCCACTTT. Its protein product is CASSPTGDSPLHF. The chain couples TRBV4-1 to TRBJ1-6; D is perhaps TRBD1 (6 bases). CDR3 length: 13 residues. Looked up from germline, CDR1 is MGHRA and CDR2 is YSYEKL. Trimming took off 4 bases at V and 8 bases at J, with 9 bases between the two ends.

This clonotype was picked up a small number of times. The V and J genes are TRBV6-1 and TRBJ2-2; 10 bases agree with TRBD1. CDR3 size: 16 residues. Trimming cost V 7 bases and J 6 bases; bases outside gene matches: 11. Germline lookup yields CDR1 MNHNS and CDR2 SASEGT. The CDR3 protein is CASTIRQGAPAGELFF. The CDR3 nucleotides are TGTGCCAGCACCATAAGACAGGGGGCGCCCGCCGGGGAGCTGTTTTTT.

The V gene is TRBV7-6, the J gene TRBJ2-2; 7 bases are shared with TRBD1. The CDR3 sequence is 15 residues long. With V trimmed by 5 bases and J by 1 base, 4 bases remained unmatched. Germline CDR1 reads SGHVS; CDR2 reads FNYEAQ. CDR3 residues: CASSPTGVNTGELFF. The DNA for the CDR3 is TGTGCCAGCAGCCCCACAGGGGTGAACACCGGGGAGCTGTTTTTT.

The chain joins TRBV7-3 to TRBJ1-4, with D possibly TRBD1 on 6 matching bases. Germline lookup yields CDR1 SGHTA and CDR2 FQGTGA. The CDR3 runs to 13 residues. Trimming cost V 5 bases and J 7 bases, with 11 bases left between them. The CDR3 is CASSPTGFEKLFF. The CDR3 DNA is TGTGCCAGCAGCCCCACAGGGTTTGAAAAACTGTTTTTT.

This clonotype has at least ten counts. J is TRBJ1-6 and V is TRBV28, with no clear D. The V gene's germline CDR1 is MDHEN and CDR2 SYDVKM. Trimming removed 6 bases at V and 6 bases at J, with 6 bases between. CDR3 length equals 12 residues. As DNA, the CDR3 is TGTGCCAGCAGGGAAAGTAATTCACCCCTCCACTTT. Translation gives CASRESNSPLHF.

The chain recombines TRBV28 with TRBJ2-1, with 7 bases fitting TRBD2. The CDR3 sequence is 18 residues long. CDR1 and CDR2 from the germline V gene are MDHEN and SYDVKM. Trimming removed 1 base from V and 8 bases from J; junction bases left unmatched: 17. This CDR3 is CASSLLVSRAGVLDEQFF. In DNA, the CDR3 is TGTGCCAGCAGTTTATTGGTCTCTAGGGCGGGAGTTCTAGATGAGCAGTTCTTC.

The chain combines TRBV20-1 with TRBJ1-2, with D possibly matching TRBD1 (6 bases). The germline V and J ends were trimmed by 6 bases and 3 bases, with 23 bases remaining between them. CDR3 length: 16 amino acids. Looked up from germline, CDR1 is DFQATT and CDR2 is SNEGSKA (reference sequence). The CDR3 nucleotides read TGCAGTGCCCGAGTTTACAGGGTAGGGTGGGACTATGGCTACACCTTC. This codes for CSARVYRVGWDYGYTF.

This clonotype was counted ten times or more. The chain joins TRBV7-9 to TRBJ2-6, with D hard to call. This CDR3 region has 14 residues. The V gene's germline CDR1 is SEHNR and CDR2 FQNEAQ (reference sequence). The ends were cut back, 3 bases at V and 4 bases at J, with 7 bases in the middle. The CDR3 reads CASSLDAGANVLTF. The DNA for the CDR3 is TGTGCCAGCAGCTTGGACGCCGGGGCCAACGTCCTGACTTTC.

CDR3 in amino acids: CASSSTGANTIYF. Here the CDR3 DNA reads TGTGCCAGCAGCTCCACAGGGGCAAACACCATATATTTT. The V gene is TRBV7-2, the J gene TRBJ1-3; TRBD1 matches at 7 bases. The CDR3 consists of 13 residues. J gave up 6 bases and V 4 bases, and 3 bases lay outside the gene matches. Looked up from germline, CDR1 is SGHTA and CDR2 is FQGNSA.

The chain has TRBV15 and TRBJ2-4; 7 bases match TRBD1. Germline V lookup: CDR1 LNHNV, CDR2 YYDKDF (reference sequence). The CDR3 length is 16 residues. J gave up 0 bases and V 3 bases, and 5 bases lay outside the gene matches. As DNA, the CDR3 is TGTGCCACCAGCAGTGGACAGGTGGAAGCCAAAAACATTCAGTACTTC. Translation: CATSSGQVEAKNIQYF.